The following is a TCR beta chain sequence with its context. Sequencing used immunoSEQ multiplex PCR; TCRdb keeps in-frame clones, though not all of them. The table includes 200,000 or so clones, around 90% detected once. J gave up 9 bases and V 4 bases, and 15 bases lay outside the gene matches. Germline-derived CDR1 and CDR2 are LNHDA and SQIVND (reference sequence). The CDR3 runs 17 residues. These data belong to a study of blood T cell repertoires in COVID-19. Across the study: Acute and convalescent COVID-19 specimens originated in the United States, Italy and Spain.

The chain recombines TRBV19 with TRBJ2-4; 10 bases align to TRBD2. This clonotype originated in a woman younger than 45 who had been exposed to COVID-19. The material sequenced was PBMCs or T cells enriched from blood (not recorded which). The CDR3 protein is CASSNGASGSFLGIQYF. CDR3 nucleotides: TGTGCCAGTAGTAATGGGGCTAGCGGGAGCTTCCTGGGCATTCAGTACTTC.